A selection of T cell receptor beta chains follows, all from one sample in a study of CD8+ T cells in alopecia areata. Clones were read by immunoSEQ multiplex PCR, and TCRdb kept only the in-frame ones, dropping some. The sample includes approximately 200,000 clones, roughly two fifths of them seen just once. Sequenced material: CD4+ T cells sorted from blood, taken at approximately week 36, from a patient treated with tofacitinib. These receptors were taken from a human donor with alopecia areata. CDR3s include the opening cysteine and the closing phenylalanine or tryptophan. D genes are given only for firm matches. Size values are once, few and many counts, or a class for expanded clones, and some rows have none.

V	D	size	J	CDR3	DNA
TRBV6-5	TRBD1	many	TRBJ2-2	CASRFRGLPGELFF	TGTGCCAGCAGATTCAGGGGGCTCCCCGGGGAGCTGTTTTTT
TRBV19	-	few	TRBJ2-2	CASREQMARELFF	TGTGCCAGTAGAGAACAGATGGCCCGGGAGCTGTTTTTT
TRBV29-1	-	few	TRBJ1-1	CSVVAVNTEAFF	TGCAGCGTTGTAGCAGTGAACACTGAAGCTTTCTTT
TRBV9	-	few	TRBJ2-5	CASSVVGRGQETQYF	TGTGCCAGCAGCGTAGTCGGACGGGGGCAAGAGACCCAGTACTTC
TRBV29-1	-	few	TRBJ2-1	CSATGHLNYNEQFF	TGCAGCGCTACAGGTCATTTAAACTACAATGAGCAGTTCTTC
TRBV20-1	-	-	TRBJ2-1	CSANGYNEQFF	TGCAGTGCTAACGGGTACAATGAGCAGTTCTTC
TRBV25-1	TRBD1	-	TRBJ2-7	CAKTGDEQYF	TGTGCCAAGACAGGGGACGAGCAGTACTTC
TRBV20-1	-	-	TRBJ1-3	CSARIGDTIYF	TGCAGTGCTAGAATAGGGGACACCATATATTTT
TRBV5-1	-	-	TRBJ2-1	CASSLRSQVDEQFF	TGCGCCAGCAGCTTACGATCTCAGGTCGATGAGCAGTTCTTC
TRBV6-6	TRBD2	-	TRBJ2-5	CASRPGLAELQETQYF	TGTGCCAGCAGACCCGGACTAGCGGAACTCCAAGAGACCCAGTACTTC
TRBV5-6	TRBD1	-	TRBJ2-4	CASSRGTGQDIQYF	TGTGCCAGCAGCCGCGGGACAGGCCAAGACATTCAGTACTTC
TRBV7-2	-	-	TRBJ2-1	CASSPRLFAHNEQFF	TGTGCCAGCAGCCCCCGATTGTTTGCACACAATGAGCAGTTCTTC
TRBV30	-	few	TRBJ1-1	CAWSISRNGAEAFF	TGTGCCTGGAGCATATCCCGGAATGGGGCTGAAGCTTTCTTT
TRBV19	TRBD2	-	TRBJ2-1	CASSTMGLAGGPWFF	TGTGCCAGTAGCACAATGGGGCTAGCGGGAGGGCCGTGGTTCTTC
TRBV7-9	-	-	TRBJ2-5	CAIGTPYQETQYF	TGTGCCATAGGGACCCCGTACCAAGAGACCCAGTACTTC
TRBV7-8	TRBD2	-	TRBJ2-7	CASSPQGLAYEQYF	TGTGCCAGCAGCCCACAGGGACTAGCCTACGAGCAGTACTTC
TRBV5-1	-	few	TRBJ1-1	CASSPWDGNTEAFF	TGCGCCAGCAGCCCATGGGACGGGAACACTGAAGCTTTCTTT
TRBV4-2	-	-	TRBJ2-5	CASSPRYSKETQYF	TGTGCCAGCAGCCCCCGGTACTCGAAAGAGACCCAGTACTTC
TRBV2	TRBD1	few	TRBJ2-1	CASNRDRGYNEQFF	TGTGCGAGCAATAGAGACAGGGGGTACAATGAGCAGTTCTTC
TRBV7-2	-	few	TRBJ1-2	CASSLTPQGNYGYTF	TGTGCCAGCAGCCTAACACCGCAGGGGAACTATGGCTACACCTTC
TRBV27	-	few	TRBJ2-1	CASSRSGNEQFF	TGTGCCAGCAGCCGAAGCGGGAATGAGCAGTTCTTC
TRBV7-9	-	-	TRBJ1-1	CASSFNQWTEAFF	TGTGCCAGCAGCTTTAACCAATGGACTGAAGCTTTCTTT
TRBV10-3	TRBD1	-	TRBJ2-1	CAISGRTGSSYNEQFF	TGTGCCATCAGTGGGAGGACAGGGAGCTCCTACAATGAGCAGTTCTTC
TRBV29-1	-	-	TRBJ2-1	CSVVGQEHEQFF	TGCAGCGTTGTAGGTCAGGAGCATGAGCAGTTCTTC
TRBV7-8	-	-	TRBJ1-1	CASSLGVDTEAFF	TGTGCCAGCAGCTTAGGGGTAGACACTGAAGCTTTCTTT
TRBV28	-	-	TRBJ2-4	CASRSGPIRRTKNIQYF	TGTGCCAGCAGGTCGGGACCGATTCGCAGGACCAAAAACATTCAGTACTTC
TRBV29-1	-	few	TRBJ2-4	CSGLEGLAKNIQYF	TGCAGCGGTCTCGAGGGATTAGCCAAAAACATTCAGTACTTC
TRBV7-8	TRBD2	-	TRBJ2-2	CASSLGASGSTGELFF	TGTGCCAGCAGCTTAGGTGCTAGCGGGAGCACCGGGGAGCTGTTTTTT
TRBV5-1	-	few	TRBJ1-1	CASSLADSGNTEAFF	TGCGCCAGCAGCTTGGCGGACAGCGGGAACACTGAAGCTTTCTTT